The sequence of this TCR beta chain was determined in a study of blood T cell repertoires in COVID-19. Study information: Material from acute and convalescent COVID-19 was sourced from the United States, Italy and Spain. In each case, the material was cDNA or gDNA derived from T cells, B-cell-depleted T cells, or PBMCs.

Enrolment of Seattle patients took place during active infection, and they were followed longitudinally. Germline values: CDR1 SQVTM, CDR2 ANQGSEA. There are 15 residues in the CDR3. V was clipped by 5 bases and J by 6 bases; unmatched bases: 15. Clones were sequenced by immunoSEQ multiplex PCR, and TCRdb holds only the in-frame ones, with some missing. The repertoire holds roughly 230,000 clones, with nearly 90% as singletons. Sample: peripheral blood. The receptor was derived from a woman aged 55-69 years with COVID-19, enrolled during active disease. V is TRBV29-1 and J is TRBJ1-1; the match to TRBD1 covers 7 bases. The CDR3 sequence is CSVSQGQFGYPEAFF. CDR3 DNA sequence: TGCAGCGTTTCACAGGGACAGTTCGGGTACCCTGAAGCTTTCTTT.